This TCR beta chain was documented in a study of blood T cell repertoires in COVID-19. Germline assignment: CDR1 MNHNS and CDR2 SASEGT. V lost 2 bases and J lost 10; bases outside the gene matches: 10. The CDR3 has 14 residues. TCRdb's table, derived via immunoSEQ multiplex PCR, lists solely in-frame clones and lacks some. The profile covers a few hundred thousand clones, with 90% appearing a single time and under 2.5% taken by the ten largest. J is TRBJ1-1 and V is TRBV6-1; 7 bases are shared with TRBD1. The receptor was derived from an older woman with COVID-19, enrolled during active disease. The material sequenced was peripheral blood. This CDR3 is CASSERTGRVLAFF. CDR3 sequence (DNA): TGTGCCAGCAGTGAAAGGACAGGTCGGGTTTTAGCTTTCTTT.